This T cell receptor beta chain was captured by sequencing in a study of T cells in Graves' hyperthyroidism and ophthalmopathy. Study details: Peripheral blood was collected at initial diagnosis, before any treatment.

Germline loops: CDR1 MNHNS, CDR2 SASEGT. V dropped 2 bases and J dropped 5 bases, with 10 bases sitting between them. CDR3 length equals 13 residues. Study-wide results and caveats: Within blood appeared most thyroid clonotypes that had expanded above 0.001.

In the case of this clonotype: No antigen is known for it.

RNA transcripts provided the source from which TCR beta CDR3 regions were amplified. During a first-round RT-PCR of the TCR CDR3, the HTBI primer set was used. Each CDR3 protein gets one entry after TCRdb re-called the multiplex PCR reads with MiXCR. The sample lists approximately 600,000 distinct CDR3 sequences; less than 25% were seen once. Material: blood. The clonotype originates from a man aged 25 to 40 with Graves' ophthalmopathy. The chain joins TRBV6-1 to TRBJ2-7; perhaps TRBD2 as D (5 bases). The CDR3 DNA follows: TGTGCCAGCAGTGAACGGGCGGGCAACGAGCAGTACTTC. Translated, it gives CASSERAGNEQYF.